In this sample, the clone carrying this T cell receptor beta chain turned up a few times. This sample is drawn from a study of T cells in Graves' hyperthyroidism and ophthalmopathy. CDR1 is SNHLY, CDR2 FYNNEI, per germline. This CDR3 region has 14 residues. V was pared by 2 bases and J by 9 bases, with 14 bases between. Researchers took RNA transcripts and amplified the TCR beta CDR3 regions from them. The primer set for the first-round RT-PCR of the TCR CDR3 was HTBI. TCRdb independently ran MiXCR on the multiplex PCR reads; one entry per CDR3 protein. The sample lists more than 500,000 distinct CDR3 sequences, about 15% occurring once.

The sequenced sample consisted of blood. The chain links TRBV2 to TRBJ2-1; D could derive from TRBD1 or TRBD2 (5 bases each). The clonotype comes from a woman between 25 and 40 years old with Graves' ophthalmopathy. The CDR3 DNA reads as TGTGCCAGCAGTGAATTGGGACCGAGGGGTGAGCAGTTCTTC. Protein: CASSELGPRGEQFF.